Listed here is a single T cell receptor (beta chain). This entry is derived from a study of blood T cell repertoires in COVID-19. Overall study: Donors in the United States, Italy and Spain gave samples during acute or convalescent COVID-19. Sources were T cells, B-cell-depleted T cells, or PBMCs; the material itself was cDNA or gDNA.

V shed 3 bases and J shed 7 bases, with 10 bases lying between them. Germline V gene lookup returns CDR1 SGHRS and CDR2 YFSETQ. This CDR3 has 13 residues. Here immunoSEQ multiplex PCR was the method, and the copy in TCRdb shows in-frame clones only, minus some. The repertoire includes about 270,000 clones, around 83% of them detected once, and 4.5% to 6.5% sits in the top ten. The chain joins TRBV5-1 to TRBJ2-2; the D gene is possibly TRBD2 (6 bases). Sequencing input: peripheral blood. This clonotype originated in an older man with acute or convalescent COVID-19. The CDR3 nucleotides read TGCGCCAGCAGCTGGACTACTAGCGGGGAGCTGTTTTTT. The encoded protein is CASSWTTSGELFF. The whole variable domain, filled in from reference TRBV5-1 and TRBJ2-2, reads KAGVTQTPRYLIKTRGQQVTLSCSPISGHRSVSWYQQTPGQGLQFLFEYFSETQRNKGNFPGRFSGRQFSNSRSEMNVSTLELGDSALYLCASSWTTSGELFFGEGSRLTVL.